This T cell receptor beta chain was identified during a study of beta chain features in type 1 diabetes. A CD45RO/CCR7/CD25/CD127/CD95/CD27 panel sorted naive, central memory, regulatory and stem cell-like memory CD4+ cells. Per germline, CDR1 MNHEY and CDR2 SMNVEV (reference sequence). The CDR3 runs to 13 residues. J gave up 5 bases and V 8 bases, and 5 bases lay outside the gene matches. This clone was picked up a small number of times. Expressed TCRB transcripts were sequenced, since all the RNA that had been isolated was reverse transcribed. Profiling relied on immunoSEQ multiplex PCR, and the TCRdb table lists in-frame clones only, not all of them. This sample has under 900,000 clones, with 17% found just once.

The chain carries TRBV27 and TRBJ2-2; 7 nucleotides align to TRBD2. This receptor was obtained from a young woman in good health. Sequenced input: naive CD4+ T cells from blood. The CDR3 DNA reads as TGTGCCAGCCGGGACTATACTACCGGGGAGCTGTTTTTT. Translated, it gives CASRDYTTGELFF.